This T cell receptor beta chain is drawn from a study of blood T cell repertoires in COVID-19. Study overall: From the United States, Italy and Spain came samples of acute and convalescent COVID-19.

Sequencing used immunoSEQ multiplex PCR; TCRdb keeps in-frame clones, though not all of them. This table holds 55,000 to 75,000 clones, approximately 82% found once. The germline CDR1 and CDR2 sequences are LGHNT and FRNRAP. Losses at the gene ends were 6 bases for V and 7 bases for J; bases not matched to a gene: 13. This CDR3 has 16 amino acids. Only a few counts were recorded for this clone. The receptor was derived from a human donor in a cohort sampled during active COVID-19. Sequencing was carried out using peripheral blood. The V call is TRBV12-5, the J call TRBJ2-1; 9 bases align to TRBD2. CDR3 amino acids: CASGTRSGRWGNEQFF. The CDR3 DNA reads as TGTGCTAGTGGAACCAGGAGCGGGAGGTGGGGTAATGAGCAGTTCTTC.